One sample yielded the 31 T cell receptor beta chains listed below, sequenced in a study of naive and memory T cell subsets. Four PCR rounds used nested alpha and beta constant region primers plus the SP2 primer. TCRdb analysed the 5' RACE reads with MiXCR anew, one entry per CDR3 protein. The sample comprises more than 55,000 distinct CDR3 sequences, 7.6% of which are singletons, and nearly 10% rests with the top ten. The library had UMIs added by 3' ligation of an oligonucleotide to TCR cDNA. The source of these receptors is a female donor in good health.

This clonotype was counted ten times or more. This sequence joins TRBV12-3 or TRBV12-4 and TRBJ1-1, with 7 positions matching TRBD1. The J segment lost 1 base and the V segment lost 7 bases, leaving 6 bases of the junction unmatched. The length of the CDR3 is 14 residues. The CDR3 sequence is CASTKTGWNTEAFF. CDR3 bases: TGTGCCAGCACAAAGACAGGGTGGAACACTGAAGCTTTCTTT.

This clonotype was found a few times. This chain uses TRBV4-3 with TRBJ2-1; D unclear. The V gene's germline CDR1 is LGHNA and CDR2 YSLEER. The CDR3 spans 15 residues. Trimming stripped 0 bases from V and 8 bases from J, with 14 bases between. This CDR3 is CASSQEIGLSHEQFF. CDR3 DNA: TGCGCCAGCAGCCAAGAAATTGGTCTCTCTCATGAGCAGTTCTTC.

In this sample, this clonotype turned up many times. The chain links TRBV4-1 to TRBJ2-5, with 9 bases fitting TRBD2. Germline values: CDR1 MGHRA, CDR2 YSYEKL. The CDR3 runs 18 residues. With V trimmed by 3 bases and J by 1 base, 12 bases remained unmatched. CDR3: CASSHPGLARFPQETQYF. The CDR3 nucleotides read TGCGCCAGCAGCCATCCGGGACTAGCAAGATTCCCCCAAGAGACCCAGTACTTC.

This clonotype was counted at least ten times. The V gene is TRBV10-3, the J gene TRBJ2-1; 14 bases map to TRBD2. The V gene's germline CDR1 is ENHRY and CDR2 SYGVKD. CDR3 size: 16 residues. Germline trimming cut 5 bases from V and 9 bases from J; bases unmatched to any gene: 9. In DNA form, the CDR3 reads TGTGCCATCAGTTTCACGACTAGCGGGGGGGAAGGTGAGCAGTTCTTC. This sequence encodes CAISFTTSGGEGEQFF.

This clonotype was counted many times. The chain couples TRBV6-5 to TRBJ1-4; D is possibly TRBD1 (6 bases). The CDR3 is 13 amino acids. Germline CDR1 is MNHEY and CDR2 is SVGAGI. V lost 2 bases and J 10 bases, leaving 11 bases between the germline ends. The CDR3 DNA follows: TGTGCCAGCAGTTACAACAGGGAAGTAAAACTGTTTTTT. Its protein is CASSYNREVKLFF.

This clonotype was recorded at least ten times. The rearrangement uses TRBV20-1 and TRBJ1-1; 8 bases are shared with TRBD1. The germline V gene has CDR1 DFQATT and CDR2 SNEGSKA (reference sequence). CDR3 length: 14 residues. V gave up 7 bases and J gave up 4 bases; unmatched junction bases: 11. CDR3 in amino acids: CSESPGTGVTEAFF. Here the CDR3 DNA reads TGCAGTGAGAGCCCCGGGACAGGAGTCACTGAAGCTTTCTTT.

The chain employs TRBV18 and TRBJ1-5; D is possibly TRBD1 (5 bases). Germline V lookup: CDR1 KGHSH, CDR2 LQKENI. The CDR3 sequence is 15 residues long. V gave up 1 base and J gave up 4 bases, with 11 bases separating them. Written as DNA, the CDR3 is TGTGCCAGCTCACCACTCGGAGGGGAAAATCAGCCCCAGCATTTT. Protein: CASSPLGGENQPQHF.

This clonotype was counted at least ten times. The J gene is TRBJ1-5, the V gene TRBV10-3; no reliable D call. V was pared by 6 bases and J by 4 bases, with 16 bases between. Germline V CDR1 and CDR2: ENHRY, SYGVKD. This CDR3 comprises 15 residues. The CDR3 loop reads CAISSTSAGNQPQHF. CDR3 nucleotide sequence: TGTGCCATCAGCTCGACGTCGGCGGGAAATCAGCCCCAGCATTTT.

This clonotype was counted ten times or more. The chain couples TRBV5-1 to TRBJ1-2; no firm D call. The CDR3 is 14 residues long. Germline V lookup: CDR1 SGHRS, CDR2 YFSETQ. V gave up 0 bases and J gave up 6 bases, with 12 bases separating them. CDR3 bases: TGCGCCAGCAGCTTGGCCGGGGAAACGGATGGCTACACCTTC. It yields the protein CASSLAGETDGYTF.

This clonotype was detected ten times or more. The chain uses TRBV10-3 and TRBJ2-3; D ambiguous. Trimming left V 6 bases short and J 4 bases short, with 20 bases between. CDR3 length equals 16 residues. Germline V gives CDR1 ENHRY, CDR2 SYGVKD. CDR3 nucleotides: TGTGCCATCAGAGATTCTAACACCCCAACCCCAGATACGCAGTATTTT. This codes for CAIRDSNTPTPDTQYF.

This clonotype was seen at least ten times. This CDR3 reads CASSLSHGADTQYF. The CDR3, as DNA: TGTGCCAGCAGTTTAAGTCACGGGGCAGATACGCAGTATTTT. V gene TRBV27 combines with J gene TRBJ2-3, with D perhaps TRBD2 (5 bases). V lost 2 bases and J lost 4, with 10 bases in between. This CDR3 has 14 residues. The germline gives CDR1 MNHEY, CDR2 SMNVEV (reference sequence).

This clonotype has at least ten counts. The V gene is TRBV18, the J gene TRBJ1-5; 7 nucleotides align to TRBD1. The CDR3 consists of 15 residues. The trim removed 4 bases at V and 0 bases at J, leaving 3 bases unmatched. Looked up from germline, CDR1 is KGHSH and CDR2 is LQKENI. CDR3 residues: CASSQGQNSNQPQHF. For the CDR3, the DNA is TGTGCCAGCTCACAGGGACAGAATAGCAATCAGCCCCAGCATTTT.

The chain couples TRBV7-9 to TRBJ2-1; D is undetermined. Per germline, CDR1 SEHNR and CDR2 FQNEAQ (reference sequence). CDR3 size: 17 residues. V lost 6 bases to trimming and J lost 14 bases, with 32 bases between them. The CDR3 protein is CASRPYLDLGVNGVEFF. The CDR3 DNA is TGTGCCAGCAGACCCTACCTCGACTTGGGCGTGAATGGGGTGGAGTTCTTC. Variable domain in full (rest from reference TRBV7-9 and TRBJ2-1): DTGVSQNPRHKITKRGQNVTFRCDPISEHNRLYWYRQTLGQGPEFLTYFQNEAQLEKSRLLSDRFSAERPKGSFSTLEIQRTEQGDSAMYLCASRPYLDLGVNGVEFFGPGTRLTVL.

This clonotype appeared many times. CDR3 nucleotides: TGTGCCAGCTCTGGGGGACAGAGAAATAATTCACCCCTCCACTTT. Translated, it gives CASSGGQRNNSPLHF. This chain uses TRBV18 with TRBJ1-6, with TRBD1 matching over 7 bases. This CDR3 has 15 amino acids. The ends lost 6 bases at V and 5 bases at J; junction bases unmatched: 7. The germline V gene has CDR1 KGHSH and CDR2 LQKENI. The variable domain in full, with the rest retrieved from reference TRBV18 and TRBJ1-6, is NAGVMQNPRHLVRRRGQEARLRCSPMKGHSHVYWYRQLPEEGLKFMVYLQKENIIDESGMPKERFSAEFPKEGPSILRIQQVVRGDSAAYFCASSGGQRNNSPLHFGNGTRLTVT.

The sample holds a few counts of this clonotype. V and J are TRBV12-3 or TRBV12-4 and TRBJ2-3, with D perhaps given as TRBD1 or TRBD2 (5 bases each). CDR3 size: 14 residues. V was trimmed by 2 bases and J by 8 bases, leaving 14 bases between them. CDR3 nucleotides: TGTGCCAGCAGTTTATTACTTTTGGGGACTACGCAGTATTTT. Its translation: CASSLLLLGTTQYF.

The table lists this clonotype with a count of one. A much larger clone lies one base from this, so it may be a read error. J is TRBJ2-7 and V is TRBV12-3 or TRBV12-4; TRBD1 is a possible D gene (6 bases). The CDR3 covers 13 residues. The V end was cut by 5 bases, the J end by 5 bases, with 13 bases between. CDR3 loop: CASSLNRVHEQYF. In nucleotides, the CDR3 is TGTGCCAGCAGTCTCAACAGGGTCCACGAGCAGTACTTC.

This clonotype was seen only a few times. This chain uses TRBV5-1 with TRBJ1-1; D might be TRBD1 (6 bases). V was pared by 0 bases and J by 8 bases, with 11 bases between. The CDR3 extends over 13 amino acids. Germline lookup yields CDR1 SGHRS and CDR2 YFSETQ. The CDR3 is CASSLEGQLEAFF. As DNA, the CDR3 is TGCGCCAGCAGCTTGGAAGGACAGTTGGAAGCTTTCTTT.

This clonotype was observed many times. The chain couples TRBV20-1 to TRBJ1-5; possibly TRBD1 for D (6 bases). Trimming removed 6 bases from V and 5 bases from J, with 14 bases in between. The CDR3 covers 13 residues. Per the germline V gene, CDR1 is DFQATT and CDR2 is SNEGSKA (reference sequence). The CDR3 sequence: CSAISRGHQPQHF. DNA of the CDR3: TGCAGTGCAATTTCACGGGGGCATCAGCCCCAGCATTTT.

The sample holds a few counts of this clonotype. J is TRBJ2-5 and V is TRBV6-5; no firm D call. The CDR3 consists of 14 residues. The V gene's germline CDR1 is MNHEY and CDR2 SVGAGI. The V gene lost 5 bases and the J gene lost 4 bases, with 14 bases spanning the gap. CDR3 sequence: CASSPPVQPETQYF. DNA of the CDR3: TGTGCCAGCAGTCCTCCGGTCCAGCCAGAGACCCAGTACTTC.

This clonotype was seen ten or more times. The rearrangement uses TRBV29-1 and TRBJ2-2; perhaps TRBD1 as D (6 bases). Germline V gene data show CDR1 as SQVTM and CDR2 as ANQGSEA. Trimming pared 6 bases from V and 2 bases from J, leaving 22 bases between. This CDR3 is 17 amino acids long. The chain's CDR3 is CSVSGTPTSPNTGELFF. The CDR3, as DNA: TGCAGCGTGTCCGGGACACCTACCTCCCCTAACACCGGGGAGCTGTTTTTT.

This clonotype was picked up many times. The V gene is TRBV29-1, the J gene TRBJ1-1, with TRBD1 as a possible D gene (5 bases). The ends were cut back, 4 bases at V and 1 base at J, with 7 bases in the middle. In germline, CDR1 is SQVTM, CDR2 ANQGSEA. The length of the CDR3 is 12 residues. The CDR3: CSVGQQNTEAFF. The CDR3, as DNA: TGCAGCGTTGGACAGCAGAACACTGAAGCTTTCTTT.

The table lists this clonotype with a few counts. V and J are TRBV7-2 and TRBJ1-5; D remains ambiguous. Germline V lookup: CDR1 SGHTA, CDR2 FQGNSA. V was pared by 1 base and J by 13 bases, with 17 bases between. The CDR3 has 14 residues. CDR3 coding DNA: TGTGCCAGCAGCTTAGGCCCACAGACCGGTACTCAGCATTTT. It encodes CASSLGPQTGTQHF.

The chain couples TRBV27 to TRBJ2-7, with D unclear. The germline V gene encodes CDR1 MNHEY and CDR2 SMNVEV (reference sequence). The germline V and J ends were trimmed by 3 bases and 6 bases, with 9 bases remaining between them. The CDR3 has 12 amino acids. CDR3: CASSFRDGEQYF. CDR3 coding DNA: TGTGCCAGCAGTTTTCGAGACGGCGAGCAGTACTTC.

In its sample, this clonotype was seen many times. The chain has TRBV27 and TRBJ2-1; D gene uncertain. Germline V gives CDR1 MNHEY, CDR2 SMNVEV (reference sequence). V was cut by 3 bases and J by 9 bases, with 6 bases left in between. The length of the CDR3 is 11 residues. The CDR3 DNA reads TGTGCCAGCAGTTTCTTTGGTGAGCAGTTCTTC. Residues: CASSFFGEQFF.

The V call is TRBV15, the J call TRBJ2-3; 12 nucleotides agree with TRBD2. Germline CDR1 LNHNV, CDR2 YYDKDF (reference sequence). The CDR3 totals 14 residues. The V segment lost 4 bases and the J segment 6 bases; nucleotides outside the gene matches: 2. CDR3 sequence: CATSTSGGADTQYF. The CDR3 nucleotides are TGTGCCACCAGCACTAGCGGGGGGGCGGATACGCAGTATTTT.

This chain links TRBV6-5 with TRBJ2-3; 7 bases are shared with TRBD2. The V segment lost 6 bases and the J segment 2 bases; nucleotides outside the gene matches: 11. Per the germline V gene, CDR1 is MNHEY and CDR2 is SVGAGI. This CDR3 has 16 residues. The CDR3 loop reads CASSPAWGGDTDTQYF. The CDR3 DNA reads as TGTGCCAGCAGCCCCGCGTGGGGGGGGGACACAGATACGCAGTATTTT.

This clonotype was picked up many times. The chain has TRBV5-4 and TRBJ1-5, with TRBD1 matching over 9 bases. J gave up 6 bases and V 4 bases, and 5 bases lay outside the gene matches. The CDR3 is made up of 14 amino acids. Germline V gene data show CDR1 as SGHNT and CDR2 as YYREEE (reference sequence). DNA for the CDR3: TGTGCCAGCAGCCCTGGACAGGGGACTCAGCCCCAGCATTTT. Translation gives CASSPGQGTQPQHF.

The chain links TRBV6-6 to TRBJ1-3; the D gene is possibly TRBD1 (5 bases). Germline assignment: CDR1 MNHNY and CDR2 SVGAGI (reference sequence). The CDR3 length is 14 residues. Trimming pared 2 bases from V and 8 bases from J, leaving 13 bases between. The CDR3: CASSYGTLGDTIYF. The CDR3 DNA sequence: TGTGCCAGCAGTTACGGGACGCTCGGGGACACCATATATTTT.

In the case of this clonotype: A clone one base away is much larger, so this may be a read error. J is TRBJ1-1 and V is TRBV28; D is possibly TRBD1 (5 bases). The V gene lost 8 bases and the J gene lost 1 base, with 14 bases spanning the gap. CDR1 is MDHEN and CDR2 is SYDVKM in the germline V gene. The CDR3 consists of 14 residues. Here the CDR3 reads CASEGGGTNTEAFF. CDR3 DNA sequence: TGTGCCAGCGAAGGAGGAGGGACGAACACTGAAGCTTTCTTT.

The sample holds many counts of this clonotype. The chain carries TRBV20-1 and TRBJ2-2; 9 nucleotides align to TRBD1. In germline, CDR1 is DFQATT, CDR2 SNEGSKA (reference sequence). The trim removed 1 base at V and 9 bases at J, leaving 6 bases unmatched. The CDR3 is 14 residues long. As DNA, the CDR3 is TGCAGTGCTAGAGGACAGGGGGGGAAATGGGAGCTGTTTTTT. As protein: CSARGQGGKWELFF.

The chain links TRBV5-1 to TRBJ2-5, with 7 bases matching TRBD1. The CDR3 consists of 16 residues. Trimming cost V 4 bases and J 3 bases; bases outside gene matches: 12. The germline CDR1 and CDR2 sequences are SGHRS and YFSETQ. The CDR3 DNA sequence: TGCGCCAGCAGCCCCGAGACCGGGACAGCTAAAGAGACCCAGTACTTC. It is translated as CASSPETGTAKETQYF.